This paragraph covers one T cell receptor (beta chain) sequence. The antigen is undetermined. Sequencing used immunoSEQ multiplex PCR; TCRdb keeps in-frame clones, though not all of them. This sample has about 78,000 clones, with approximately 83% found just once. This sample was included in a study of radiotherapy plus CTLA-4 blockade in lung cancer. Overall study results and limits: Clones of tumor-derived TCRs expanded in blood after radiotherapy plus ipilimumab.

The CDR3 length is 15 residues. Germline CDR1 reads MNHNS; CDR2 reads SASEGT. The ends were cut back, 6 bases at V and 4 bases at J, with 15 bases in the middle. The source of this sequence is a human donor with non-small cell lung cancer who had a partial response to radiotherapy plus ipilimumab. The rearrangement joins TRBV6-1 to TRBJ2-2; D might be TRBD2 (6 bases). The sequencing here drew on peripheral blood, taken from a patient treated with radiotherapy plus ipilimumab. DNA of the CDR3: TGTGCCAGCAGACGCGCTGCGGGGAGCACCGGGGAGCTGTTTTTT. Amino acid sequence: CASRRAAGSTGELFF.